Presented here are 6 T cell receptor beta chains from one specimen sequenced in a study of blood T cell repertoires in COVID-19. Sequenced by immunoSEQ multiplex PCR; TCRdb stores in-frame clones only, minus some. The sample includes nearly 350,000 clones, about 90% of them seen just once. Sequenced material: peripheral blood. The source of these receptors is a woman aged 45-60 years with COVID-19, enrolled during active disease.

This sequence joins TRBV30 and TRBJ1-1; no reliable D call. Trimming cost V 2 bases and J 8 bases, with 12 bases left between them. The CDR3 is 12 amino acids. Germline loops: CDR1 GTSNPN, CDR2 SVGIG (reference sequence). Here the CDR3 DNA reads TGTGCCTGGAGTCCCGTCGGAGGGGAAGCTTTCTTT. Encoded protein: CAWSPVGGEAFF.

The rearrangement uses TRBV15 and TRBJ2-3; TRBD1 aligns across 8 bases. The V gene end was trimmed by 5 bases and the J gene end by 0 bases; junction bases not matched to a gene: 10. The CDR3 has 17 residues. Germline CDR1 and CDR2: LNHNV and YYDKDF (reference sequence). The CDR3, as DNA: TGTGCCACCAGCGCCGGGTCCGGGACAGGTAGCACAGATACGCAGTATTTT. Amino acid sequence: CATSAGSGTGSTDTQYF.

V gene TRBV5-1 combines with J gene TRBJ2-3; a weak D match, TRBD2 (6 bases). Germline lookup yields CDR1 SGHRS and CDR2 YFSETQ. The CDR3 runs to 17 residues. The V end lost 5 bases, the J end lost 0 bases, and 19 bases lay between the germline ends. The CDR3: CASRLSVGRDSTDTQYF. The CDR3 nucleotides read TGCGCCAGCAGATTATCGGTTGGGCGGGATAGCACAGATACGCAGTATTTT.

This chain connects TRBV7-9 to TRBJ1-1; 7 bases map to TRBD1. V gave up 1 base and J gave up 4 bases; unmatched junction bases: 9. Per the germline V gene, CDR1 is SEHNR and CDR2 is FQNEAQ (reference sequence). This CDR3 comprises 16 residues. CDR3 sequence (DNA): TGTGCCAGCAGCTTAGTGGGACAGATCTCCGGCACTGAAGCTTTCTTT. This sequence encodes CASSLVGQISGTEAFF.

The V gene is TRBV23-1, the J gene TRBJ2-2; 10 nucleotides line up with TRBD1. TRBV23-1 is an ORF for which the function is uncertain. The CDR3 runs to 18 residues. Unmatched junction bases numbered 8, after V lost 3 bases and J lost 1 base. CDR3 bases: TGCGCCAGCAGTCACCCCGGGACAGGGGAAGTGAACACCGGGGAGCTGTTTTTT. As protein: CASSHPGTGEVNTGELFF.

V and J are TRBV25-1 and TRBJ1-1; 9 bases fit TRBD1. Germline CDR1 MGHDK, CDR2 SYGVNS. The CDR3 has 12 amino acids. The V gene end was trimmed by 4 bases and the J gene end by 12 bases; junction bases not matched to a gene: 6. This chain's CDR3 is CASSVGGQGSFF. DNA for the CDR3: TGTGCCAGCAGTGTCGGTGGACAGGGGTCTTTCTTT. The full variable domain, its missing parts supplied by reference TRBV25-1 and TRBJ1-1, is EADIYQTPRYLVIGTGKKITLECSQTMGHDKMYWYQQDPGMELHLIHYSYGVNSTEKGDLSSESTVSRIRTEHFPLTLESARPSHTSQYLCASSVGGQGSFFGQGTRLTVV.